The TCR beta chain described here comes from a study of T cells in Graves' hyperthyroidism and ophthalmopathy. This clonotype was detected many times. Thyroid ultrasound and orbital computed tomography, with clinical symptoms and serum thyroxine and TRAb, informed diagnoses. Researchers amplified the TCR beta CDR3 regions from RNA transcripts. First-round RT-PCR targeting the TCR CDR3 was performed with the HTBI primer set. MiXCR, run by TCRdb on the multiplex PCR reads, gives a single entry per CDR3 protein. The sample shows a few hundred thousand distinct CDR3 sequences, roughly 15% of them seen only once. There are 12 residues in the CDR3. From germline, CDR1 is MDHEN and CDR2 SYDVKM. V lost 10 bases to trimming and J lost 8 bases, with 17 bases between them.

The sequencing input was blood. The TCR sequence derives from a woman younger than 45 with Graves' ophthalmopathy. V gene TRBV28 combines with J gene TRBJ1-2; D remains ambiguous. The chain's CDR3 is CATLDHPVGYTF. DNA for the CDR3: TGTGCCACCTTGGACCACCCCGTGGGCTACACCTTC.